The present T cell receptor beta chain was sequenced within a study of blood T cell repertoires in COVID-19. CDR1 is GTSNPN, CDR2 SVGIG, per germline (reference sequence). Trimming removed 0 bases from V and 7 bases from J, with 13 bases in between. The CDR3 contains 14 residues. Which cohort a participant joined came from the clinical history participants gave. Among Cohort 3 donors, those recovered had two negative PCRs, clearance, or symptom resolution. TCRdb's table, derived via immunoSEQ multiplex PCR, lists solely in-frame clones and lacks some. The sample includes over 300,000 clones, approximately 85% of them seen just once.

The chain has TRBV30 and TRBJ1-5, with D tentatively TRBD1 (5 bases). Sequencing was done on a sample of PBMCs or T cells enriched from blood (not recorded which). The clonotype originates from a man aged 25 to 40 who had recovered from COVID-19. CDR3 sequence reads: CAWSVSRGWQPQHF. For the CDR3, the DNA is TGTGCCTGGAGTGTATCAAGGGGATGGCAGCCCCAGCATTTT.